This T cell receptor (beta chain) was identified in a study of tumor and adjacent non-tumor tissue in lung cancer. A modified ARM-PCR protocol with three rounds of nested PCR amplified TCRbeta. TCRdb fed the multiplex PCR reads into MiXCR, producing one record per CDR3 protein. This table has 85,000 to 100,000 distinct CDR3 sequences, approximately 70% appearing once. No cell sorting was done before RNA was extracted from the tissue. The CDR3 spans 16 residues. The germline V gene encodes CDR1 MNHEY and CDR2 SVGEGT. The ends lost 7 bases at V and 7 bases at J; junction bases unmatched: 15. The chain uses TRBV6-2 or TRBV6-3 and TRBJ2-5, with 10 bases aligning to TRBD2. Sequenced: lung tumor tissue. This receptor was identified in a man aged 55 to 69 with non-small cell lung cancer. DNA of the CDR3: TGTGCCAGCACCAAAGAGGTAGCGGGAGGCATTGGGACCCAGTACTTC. Its protein is CASTKEVAGGIGTQYF.